This T cell receptor beta chain was identified in a study of blood T cell repertoires in COVID-19. For the study at large: Whether acute or convalescent, the COVID-19 samples came from the United States, Italy and Spain. T cells, B-cell-depleted T cells, or PBMCs provided the cDNA or gDNA that served as material.

Original methodology: Estimates of nucleated cell counts were drawn from the amplification of reference gene primers. Only in-frame clones appear in the TCRdb table, and some are missing; sequencing was by immunoSEQ multiplex PCR. D and trimming were read from the DNA, whereas the V and J calls and clone size are those reported in that table. The repertoire holds more than 250,000 clones, with around four fifths as singletons. This clonotype originated in a man in his fifties or sixties who had recovered from COVID-19. What was sequenced was peripheral blood.

The CDR3 spells CASRTTTGETGELFF. CDR3 in DNA: TGTGCCAGCAGGACCACCACAGGAGAGACCGGGGAGCTGTTTTTT. The chain recombines TRBV11-2 with TRBJ2-2, with a possible D match to TRBD1 (5 bases). The CDR3 length is 15 residues. The germline V gene encodes CDR1 SGHAT and CDR2 FQNNGV. Trimming cost V 6 bases and J 5 bases, with 16 bases left between them.